This T cell receptor (beta chain) appears in the sequencing data of a study of regulatory T cells in long-lasting Graves disease (dated by TCRdb to the early 2020s). Regarding the complete study: To count as having persistent Graves' disease, a patient had to have received antithyroid drug treatment for over 5 years with TSH receptor autoantibodies remaining persistently positive. Antithyroid drugs had been taken for 8.5 to 13 years on average by persistent Graves' disease patients in the clinical cohort. Peripheral blood TCR sequencing and RNA sequencing compared persistent Graves' disease patients with newly diagnosed Graves' disease patients. A total of roughly 33 samples underwent TCR sequencing: about 13 from persistent and about 20 from newly diagnosed Graves' disease patients. The study was conducted in China and was registered as a clinical trial.

What the time point label conveys for this sample: persistent/refractory GD, antithyroid drugs over 5 years with positive TRAb. For both TCR sequencing and RNA sequencing, RNA was extracted from PBMCs using TRIzol. The diagnosis of Graves' disease followed American Thyroid Association guidelines. Recruitment of patients was carried out at an endocrinology department in Xi'an, China. Each patient gave around 9.2 milliliters of peripheral blood, collected in an EDTA anticoagulant tube. Ficoll Paque Plus density gradient separation was used to isolate PBMCs, and no additional T cell sorting was done. An Agilent 2100 Bioanalyzer and agarose gel were used to check RNA quality, and a NanoDrop 2000 was used to measure RNA concentration. This clonotype came up a few times. No cognate antigen has been identified for it. No base qualities exist here, and no much larger clone lies one base off it. Study-wide conclusions, independent of this receptor: Sequencing and analysis were limited to the TCR beta chain. TRBV28, TRBJ1-2 and TRBJ2-5 were preferentially used in persistent disease, while TRBV20-1 and TRBJ2-1 were favored in newly diagnosed disease. Only peripheral blood was studied, because thyroid tissue, the primary lesion, was inaccessible. Persistent patients shared more public clonotypes among themselves (2,741) than newly diagnosed patients did (about 1,000). The authors acknowledged the small sample size as a limitation that may reduce accuracy. Lower TCR Shannon entropy and fewer highly expanded clones were observed in persistent Graves' disease patients than in newly diagnosed patients, which suggested clonal expansion.

Libraries were made using multiplex PCR. Instrument on record: Illumina HiSeq 4000. To build TCR beta libraries, CDR3 regions were amplified by Arm-PCR using iRepertoire HTBI primers. Before sequencing, the PCR products went through gel purification. As for the original processing: Across samples, 60 to 75 TRBV and roughly 15 TRBJ segments were identified and used for gene usage analysis of CDR3 amino acid clonotypes. COPE and FqMerger were used to merge the filtered high-quality paired reads into contigs. Contigs were aligned with BLAST to IMGT TRBV, TRBD and TRBJ reference genes, and CDR3 was defined per IMGT. Highly expanded clones were defined as clonotypes with a frequency above 0.1%. Shannon entropy served as the measure of repertoire diversity, while the Gini coefficient captured V-J evenness. Clonotypes shared by more than one individual were considered public. TCRdb reprocessed the public reads (quality trimming at Q25 with fastp, clone calling with MiXCR) and kept in-frame beta chains. Under each unique CDR3 protein, matching rows form one entry showing the most common genes and DNA. The V and J calls here are based on TCRdb, not the publication. In this sample the table shows about 470,000 distinct CDR3 sequences, around 20% of which occur a single time. The ten largest make up about 7.8% of the sample.

Unmatched junction bases come to 9, with V trimmed by 5 bases and J by 5 bases. From the cysteine up to the phenylalanine, the CDR3 has a length of 17 residues. The retained sequence is limited to the CDR3, 51 bases, with the frame set at the first base. Looking up the germline V gene yields CDR1 MGHDK and CDR2 SYGVNS. The sequencing here drew on peripheral blood mononuclear cells (PBMCs), taken when the disease was refractory, from a patient treated with antithyroid drugs. The V and J genes are TRBV25-1 and TRBJ2-5; TRBD2 aligns with 15 central bases. The clonotype was recovered from a female donor with Graves disease. The CDR3 region has the sequence CASSFTGTSGRRETQYF. The nucleotides read TGTGCCAGCAGTTTTACCGGGACTAGCGGGAGGCGGGAGACCCAGTACTTC.